This T cell receptor beta chain was captured in a study of glioma-infiltrating T cells. A single count supports this clonotype. Its specificity is not known. Study-wide results and limits: Signature shared blood CDR3 motifs were enriched in low-divergence and depleted in high-divergence patients.

TCR alpha and beta CDR3 regions were amplified from RNA using iRepertoire nested multiplex PCR. Tissue mRNA or PBMC total RNA, roughly 100-400 ng, went into one-step reverse transcription and amplification. TCRdb itself ran the multiplex PCR reads through MiXCR, one entry per CDR3 protein. This repertoire shows more than 300,000 distinct CDR3 sequences, around 38% found once; its top ten account for around 13%. Germline V gene sequence: CDR1 MDHEN, CDR2 SYDVKM. With 5 bases clipped from V and 3 bases from J, the junction kept 13 bases outside the gene matches. The CDR3 has 17 residues. This receptor was taken from a human donor with low-grade glioma or glioblastoma, undergoing nonglioma brain surgery, or in good health (not recorded which). This sequence joins TRBV28 and TRBJ1-2; 9 nucleotides align to TRBD1. The specimen sequenced was glioma tissue, nonneoplastic brain tissue, or PBMCs (not recorded which). The CDR3 DNA sequence: TGTGCCAGCAGTCTAAACGACGAGGGACAGGGACACTATGGCTACACCTTC. The encoded protein is CASSLNDEGQGHYGYTF.